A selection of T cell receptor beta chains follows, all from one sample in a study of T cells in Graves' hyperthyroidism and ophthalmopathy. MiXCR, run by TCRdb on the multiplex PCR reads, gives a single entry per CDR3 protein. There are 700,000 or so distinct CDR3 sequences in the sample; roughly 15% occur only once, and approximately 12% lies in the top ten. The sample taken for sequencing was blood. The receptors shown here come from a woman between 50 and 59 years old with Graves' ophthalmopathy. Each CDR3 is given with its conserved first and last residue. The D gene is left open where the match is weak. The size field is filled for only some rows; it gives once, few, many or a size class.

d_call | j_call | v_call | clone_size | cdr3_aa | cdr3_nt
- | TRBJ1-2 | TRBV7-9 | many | CASSEGHGYGYTF | TGTGCCAGCAGCGAGGGACACGGCTATGGCTACACCTTC
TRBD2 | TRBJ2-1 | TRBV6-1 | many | CASSGLGTRHNEQFF | TGTGCCAGCAGTGGCCTGGGGACTAGACACAATGAGCAGTTCTTC
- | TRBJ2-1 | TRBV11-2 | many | CASSPYSGVHYNEQFF | TGTGCCAGCAGCCCCTACTCGGGGGTCCACTACAATGAGCAGTTCTTC
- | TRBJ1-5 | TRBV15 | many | CATSRDRGPEGNQPQHF | TGTGCCACCAGCAGAGACCGAGGACCCGAGGGCAATCAGCCCCAGCATTTT
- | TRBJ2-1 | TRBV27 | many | CATRRGRGQFF | TGTGCCACCAGGAGGGGGCGAGGGCAGTTCTTC
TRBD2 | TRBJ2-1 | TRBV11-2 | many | CASSAGLAVGNEQFF | TGTGCCAGCAGCGCGGGACTAGCGGTAGGGAATGAGCAGTTCTTC
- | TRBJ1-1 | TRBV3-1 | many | CASSQASGGSAEAFF | TGTGCCAGCAGCCAGGCCTCTGGGGGATCGGCTGAAGCTTTCTTT
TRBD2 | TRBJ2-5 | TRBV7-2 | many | CASSDRTSGQETQYF | TGTGCCAGCAGCGACCGGACTAGCGGTCAAGAGACCCAGTACTTC
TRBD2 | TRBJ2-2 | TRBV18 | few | CASSPPSGGNTGELFF | TGTGCCAGCTCACCACCAAGCGGGGGGAACACCGGGGAGCTGTTTTTT
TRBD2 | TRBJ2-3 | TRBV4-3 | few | CASSQDYRASGSTDTQYF | TGCGCCAGCAGCCAAGATTATAGGGCTAGCGGAAGCACAGATACGCAGTATTTT
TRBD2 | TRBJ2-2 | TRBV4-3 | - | CASSQEGLAVHGAGELFF | TGCGCCAGCAGCCAAGAGGGACTAGCGGTCCATGGCGCCGGGGAGCTGTTTTTT
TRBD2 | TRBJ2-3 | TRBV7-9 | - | CASSLHPGLAGPTDTQYF | TGTGCCAGCAGCCTTCATCCGGGACTAGCGGGACCCACAGATACGCAGTATTTT
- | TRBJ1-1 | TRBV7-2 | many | CASSWGRGNTEAFF | TGTGCCAGCAGCTGGGGACGGGGGAACACTGAAGCTTTCTTT
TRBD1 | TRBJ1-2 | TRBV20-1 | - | CSAGTASNYGYTF | TGCAGTGCTGGGACAGCCTCTAACTATGGCTACACCTTC
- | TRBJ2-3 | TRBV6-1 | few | CASSLGSLGDTQYF | TGTGCCAGCAGCCTCGGGTCCTTGGGGGATACGCAGTATTTT
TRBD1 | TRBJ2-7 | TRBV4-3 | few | CASSVRTGSFEQYF | TGCGCCAGCAGCGTTAGGACAGGTTCTTTCGAGCAGTACTTC
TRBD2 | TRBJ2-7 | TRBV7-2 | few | CASSPLAGRGEQYF | TGTGCCAGCAGCCCATTAGCGGGGAGGGGCGAGCAGTACTTC
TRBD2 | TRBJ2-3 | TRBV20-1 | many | CSARDTRLAPTDTQYF | TGCAGTGCTAGAGATACCCGACTAGCGCCCACAGATACGCAGTATTTT
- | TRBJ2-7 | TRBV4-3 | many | CASSQDVLTVNYEQYF | TGCGCCAGCAGCCAAGATGTTTTGACGGTTAACTACGAGCAGTACTTC
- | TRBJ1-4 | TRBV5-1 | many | CASSLSGQRNEKLFF | TGCGCCAGCAGCTTGAGTGGGCAGCGAAATGAAAAACTGTTTTTT
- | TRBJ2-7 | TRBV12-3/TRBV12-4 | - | CASSSVLAVQYF | TGTGCCAGCAGCTCCGTTCTAGCTGTGCAGTACTTC
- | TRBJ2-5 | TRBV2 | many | CASSDVGRDEETQYF | TGTGCCAGCAGTGATGTGGGCCGCGACGAAGAGACCCAGTACTTC
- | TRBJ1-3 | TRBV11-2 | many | CASSLGRVGNTIYF | TGTGCCAGCAGCTTAGGAAGGGTTGGAAACACCATATATTTT
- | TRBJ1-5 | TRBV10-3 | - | CATRGEAGNQPQHF | TGTGCCACCAGAGGGGAGGCGGGCAATCAGCCCCAGCATTTT
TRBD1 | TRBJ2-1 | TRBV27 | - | CASTAGQGDYNEQFF | TGTGCCAGCACCGCGGGACAGGGGGACTACAATGAGCAGTTCTTC
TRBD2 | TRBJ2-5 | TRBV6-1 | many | CASSHHYRGTSGRLETQYF | TGTGCCAGCAGTCACCACTACCGGGGGACTAGCGGGAGGTTAGAGACCCAGTACTTC
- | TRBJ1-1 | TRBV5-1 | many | CASSLVRTTEAFF | TGCGCCAGCAGCTTGGTTCGAACTACTGAAGCTTTCTTT
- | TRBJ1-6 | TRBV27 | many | CASSPGQIYNSPLHF | TGTGCCAGCAGTCCTGGACAGATATATAATTCACCCCTCCACTTT
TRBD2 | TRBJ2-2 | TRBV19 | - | CASRPSGSSGELFF | TGTGCCAGTAGACCTAGCGGGAGTTCCGGGGAGCTGTTTTTT
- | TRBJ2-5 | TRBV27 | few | CASSLGSSFQYF | TGTGCCAGCAGTTTAGGGTCGAGTTTCCAGTACTTC
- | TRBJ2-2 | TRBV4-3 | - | CASSKTPGDKAGELFF | TGCGCCAGCAGCAAAACTCCAGGGGATAAAGCCGGGGAGCTGTTTTTT
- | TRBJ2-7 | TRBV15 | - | CATSRGDGTYEQYF | TGTGCCACCAGCAGGGGGGACGGTACCTACGAGCAGTACTTC
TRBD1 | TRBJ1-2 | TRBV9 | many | CASSPPGQGENYGYTF | TGTGCCAGCAGCCCGCCGGGACAGGGGGAAAACTATGGCTACACCTTC
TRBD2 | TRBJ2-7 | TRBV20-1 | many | CSASELAGGISYEQYF | TGCAGTGCTAGTGAACTAGCGGGAGGAATTTCCTACGAGCAGTACTTC
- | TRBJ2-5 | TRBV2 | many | CASSEEVIHPGEKTQYF | TGTGCCAGCAGTGAAGAGGTTATTCATCCAGGGGAAAAGACCCAGTACTTC
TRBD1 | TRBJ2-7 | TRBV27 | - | CASSLSTGGQEQYF | TGTGCCAGCAGTTTATCGACAGGGGGTCAGGAGCAGTACTTC